This T cell receptor delta chain was retrieved from a study of gamma-delta T cells after stem cell transplantation. CDR3 size: 17 residues. TCRdb re-processed the RT-PCR reads via CATT. The profile covers 800 or so delta-chain clones, with around a fifth appearing a single time and 27% taken by the ten largest. This receptor was obtained from a human donor. It is not recorded whose cells these are; they may come from a transplant donor. Here the J gene is TRDJ1 and the V gene is not called; no check of the table's D call, TRDD3, against the DNA was made. The sequencing input was gamma-delta T cells. The CDR3 loop reads CACDTLTGGSYTDKLIF. CDR3 DNA sequence: TGTGCCTGTGACACTCTTACTGGGGGATCGTACACCGATAAACTCATCTTT.